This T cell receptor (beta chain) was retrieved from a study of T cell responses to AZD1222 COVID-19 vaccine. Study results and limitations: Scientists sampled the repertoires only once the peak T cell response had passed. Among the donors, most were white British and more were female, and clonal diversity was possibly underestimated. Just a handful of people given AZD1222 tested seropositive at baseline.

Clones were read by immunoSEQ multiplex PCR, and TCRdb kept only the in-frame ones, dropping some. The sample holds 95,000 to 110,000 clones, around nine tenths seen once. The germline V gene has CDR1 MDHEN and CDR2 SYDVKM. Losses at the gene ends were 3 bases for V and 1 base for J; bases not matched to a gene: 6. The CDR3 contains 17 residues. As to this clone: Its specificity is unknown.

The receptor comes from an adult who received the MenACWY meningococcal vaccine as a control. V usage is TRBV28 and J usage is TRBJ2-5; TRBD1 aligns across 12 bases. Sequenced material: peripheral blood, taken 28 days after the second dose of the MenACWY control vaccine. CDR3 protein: CASSLSGTGGPQETQYF. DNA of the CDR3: TGTGCCAGCAGTTTGTCCGGGACAGGGGGCCCCCAAGAGACCCAGTACTTC.